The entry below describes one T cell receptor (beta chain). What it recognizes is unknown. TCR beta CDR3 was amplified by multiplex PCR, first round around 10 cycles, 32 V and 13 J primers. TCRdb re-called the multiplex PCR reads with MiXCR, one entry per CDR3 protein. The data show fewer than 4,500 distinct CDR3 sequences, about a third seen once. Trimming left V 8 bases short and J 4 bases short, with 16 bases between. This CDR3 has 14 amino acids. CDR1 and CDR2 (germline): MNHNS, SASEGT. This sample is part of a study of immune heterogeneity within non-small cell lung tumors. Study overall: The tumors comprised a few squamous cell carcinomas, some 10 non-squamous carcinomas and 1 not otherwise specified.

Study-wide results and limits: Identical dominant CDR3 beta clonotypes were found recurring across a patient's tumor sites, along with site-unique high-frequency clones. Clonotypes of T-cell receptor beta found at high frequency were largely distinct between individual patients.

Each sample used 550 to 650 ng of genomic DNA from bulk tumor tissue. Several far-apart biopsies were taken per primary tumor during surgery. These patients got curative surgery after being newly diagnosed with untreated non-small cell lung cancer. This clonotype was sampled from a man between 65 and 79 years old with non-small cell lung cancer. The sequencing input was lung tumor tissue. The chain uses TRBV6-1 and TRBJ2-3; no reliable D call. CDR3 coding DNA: TGTGCCAGCCGATTGGAGCTCGGCGCAGATACGCAGTATTTT. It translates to CASRLELGADTQYF.